Each of the 32 T cell receptor beta chains below was sequenced from the same sample in a study of human T cells and chemical hapten exposure. Specified time point: patch test 2, 6 weeks after DPC sensitization. Indicated treatment: therapeutic diphenylcyclopropenone sensitization with weekly scalp DPC. TCRdb called the RACE reads again in MiXCR, with one record for every CDR3 protein. The sample includes more than 75,000 distinct CDR3 sequences, roughly a tenth seen only once; the top ten take more than 2%. The sample was whole blood, taken in connection with sensitization to the hapten diphenylcyclopropenone (DPC). These receptor sequences come from a woman in her thirties or forties with alopecia areata. Some clones in this sample may be carry-over from other donors' samples.

V is TRBV29-1 and J is TRBJ2-2, with D perhaps given as TRBD1 or TRBD2 (5 bases each). V dropped 4 bases and J dropped 4 bases, with 16 bases sitting between them. The CDR3 runs 15 residues. CDR1 and CDR2 (germline): SQVTM, ANQGSEA. Written as DNA, the CDR3 is TGCAGCGTTGTCGGGACCTCGAGGGGCACCGGGGAGCTGTTTTTT. Translated, it gives CSVVGTSRGTGELFF.

The CDR3 spells CASSARTGGSTEAFF. CDR3 sequence (DNA): TGCGCCAGCAGCGCGCGTACGGGGGGATCCACTGAAGCTTTCTTT. The chain joins TRBV5-1 to TRBJ1-1, with D tentatively TRBD1 (5 bases). V lost 4 bases and J 4 bases, leaving 17 bases between the germline ends. Per the germline V gene, CDR1 is SGHRS and CDR2 is YFSETQ. The CDR3 is 15 residues long.

There are a few counts of this clonotype. CDR3: CASSEYHSPETQYF. The CDR3, as DNA: TGTGCCAGCAGTGAATATCATAGCCCGGAGACCCAGTACTTC. The chain is built from TRBV25-1 and TRBJ2-5, with D unresolved. The CDR3 extends over 14 amino acids. CDR1 and CDR2 from the germline V gene are MGHDK and SYGVNS. Trimming shortened V by 0 bases and J by 5 bases, and 10 bases separated the two germline ends.

V and J are TRBV29-1 and TRBJ1-2; TRBD1 matches at 9 bases. In germline, CDR1 is SQVTM, CDR2 ANQGSEA. With 3 bases clipped from V and 8 bases from J, the junction kept 7 bases outside the gene matches. CDR3 length: 13 amino acids. This CDR3 reads CSVETDRGRGYTF. DNA for the CDR3: TGCAGCGTTGAGACGGACAGGGGAAGGGGCTACACCTTC.

This clonotype was seen many times. The genes are TRBV20-1 and TRBJ2-3, with a tentative D call TRBD1 (7 bases). There are 14 residues in the CDR3. Germline CDR1 is DFQATT and CDR2 is SNEGSKA (reference sequence). The ends were cut back, 5 bases at V and 1 base at J, with 13 bases in the middle. CDR3 in DNA: TGCAGTGCTTCCAGGGGGGAAGGCACAGATACGCAGTATTTT. Translated, it gives CSASRGEGTDTQYF.

This chain links TRBV7-2 with TRBJ2-1, with D unresolved. Per germline, CDR1 SGHTA and CDR2 FQGNSA. This CDR3 region has 14 residues. V was pared by 5 bases and J by 4 bases, with 12 bases between. CDR3 sequence: CASSVPGRYNEQFF. The CDR3 bases are TGTGCCAGCAGCGTTCCCGGGCGATACAATGAGCAGTTCTTC.

The sample holds a few counts of this clonotype. The CDR3 sequence: CAISDMAGEYEQYF. CDR3 nucleotide sequence: TGTGCCATCAGTGACATGGCAGGAGAGTACGAGCAGTACTTC. V is TRBV10-3 and J is TRBJ2-7; D uncertain. Per the germline V gene, CDR1 is ENHRY and CDR2 is SYGVKD. Between the trimmed V and J ends, which lost 3 bases and 4 bases, there was a span of 13 bases. The length of the CDR3 is 14 residues.

This clonotype was counted only a few times. The chain carries TRBV28 and TRBJ2-2; D is uncertain. V shed 3 bases and J shed 3 bases, with 11 bases lying between them. Germline V gene data show CDR1 as MDHEN and CDR2 as SYDVKM. The CDR3 has 15 residues. Here the CDR3 DNA reads TGTGCCAGCAGTTTTTTGCTAAAGGACACCGGGGAGCTGTTTTTT. It encodes CASSFLLKDTGELFF.

This clonotype has ten or more counts. The genes are TRBV4-2 and TRBJ2-7; 14 positions agree with TRBD2. V lost 3 bases, J lost 5 bases, and 6 bases stayed unmatched. The CDR3 is made up of 16 amino acids. Looked up from germline, CDR1 is LGHNA and CDR2 is YNFKEQ. The CDR3 sequence: CASSQLWTSGRNEQYF. The CDR3 coding sequence is TGTGCCAGCAGCCAGCTGTGGACTAGCGGGAGGAACGAGCAGTACTTC.

This clonotype came up many times. The chain carries TRBV6-2 or TRBV6-3 and TRBJ2-6; D uncertain. Trimming removed 4 bases from V and 0 bases from J, with 16 bases in between. The V gene's germline CDR1 is MNHEY and CDR2 SVGEGT. This CDR3 contains 18 residues. The CDR3 is CASSLNNGRSSGANVLTF. The CDR3 DNA sequence: TGTGCCAGCAGTTTGAATAACGGTAGATCCTCTGGGGCCAACGTCCTGACTTTC.

This clonotype was seen repeatedly, ten times or more. This sequence joins TRBV28 and TRBJ1-5, with a weak D call TRBD1 (5 bases). Trimming removed 6 bases from V and 5 bases from J, with 17 bases in between. This CDR3 has 15 amino acids. The germline gives CDR1 MDHEN, CDR2 SYDVKM. The CDR3 protein is CASSRRGHGDQPQHF. The CDR3 DNA reads TGTGCCAGCAGCCGCCGGGGCCACGGGGATCAGCCCCAGCATTTT.

The table lists this clonotype with many counts. This sequence joins TRBV6-4 and TRBJ2-2, with a possible D match to TRBD1 (6 bases). CDR3 length: 15 residues. CDR1 and CDR2 (germline): MRHNA, SNTAGT. Trimming shortened V by 0 bases and J by 1 base, and 6 bases separated the two germline ends. The chain's CDR3 is CASSDSTGNTGELFF. The DNA of the CDR3 is TGTGCCAGCAGTGACTCGACAGGGAACACCGGGGAGCTGTTTTTT.

The rearrangement joins TRBV4-3 to TRBJ2-2, with D uncertain. The CDR3 covers 13 residues. V lost 4 bases and J 4 bases, leaving 7 bases between the germline ends. CDR1 is LGHNA and CDR2 is YSLEER in the germline V gene. The CDR3 coding sequence is TGCGCCAGCAGCCTCAAAGGCACCGGGGAGCTGTTTTTT. Encoded protein: CASSLKGTGELFF.

Only a few counts were recorded for this clonotype. This chain links TRBV4-3 with TRBJ1-5; D is possibly TRBD1 (5 bases). Germline assignment: CDR1 LGHNA and CDR2 YSLEER. The CDR3 has 17 residues. Trimming cost V 0 bases and J 0 bases, with 12 bases left between them. This CDR3 reads CASSQDPQGYSNQPQHF. The CDR3 DNA follows: TGCGCCAGCAGCCAAGATCCCCAGGGCTATAGCAATCAGCCCCAGCATTTT.

A few counts support this clonotype. The J gene is TRBJ2-3, the V gene TRBV5-8; 7 bases fit TRBD2. Germline trimming cut 5 bases from V and 4 bases from J; bases unmatched to any gene: 16. The CDR3 length is 17 residues. In germline, CDR1 is SGHTS, CDR2 YDEGEE. The CDR3, as DNA: TGTGCCAGCAGAGCCGGGACTACCAGCGTTGGGGCAGATACGCAGTATTTT. Translating gives CASRAGTTSVGADTQYF. Full variable domain (outside the CDR3, taken from reference TRBV5-8 and TRBJ2-3): EAGVTQSPTHLIKTRGQQATLRCSPISGHTSVYWYQQALGLGLQFLLWYDEGEERNRGNFPPRFSGRQFPNYSSELNVNALELEDSALYLCASRAGTTSVGADTQYFGPGTRLTVL.

This clonotype has just a few counts. V gene TRBV24-1 combines with J gene TRBJ2-2; no clear D. Trimming left V 4 bases short and J 5 bases short, with 4 bases between. This CDR3 has 12 amino acids. Per germline, CDR1 KGHDR and CDR2 SFDVKD. In DNA, the CDR3 is TGTGCCACCAGTGAGCTTACCGGGGAGCTGTTTTTT. It specifies CATSELTGELFF.

This clonotype was observed at least ten times. The genes are TRBV7-8 and TRBJ2-7; D assignment may be TRBD1 or TRBD2 (5 bases each). Germline CDR1 reads SGHVS; CDR2 reads FQNEAQ. CDR3 length: 15 residues. V was clipped by 2 bases and J by 6 bases, with 17 bases between them. The CDR3 region has the DNA TGTGCCAGCAGCTTACGACGGGACCCCTTCTCCGAGCAGTACTTC. Translating it yields CASSLRRDPFSEQYF.

The rearrangement uses TRBV7-9 and TRBJ1-1; D gene unclear. Trimming removed 8 bases at V and 1 base at J, with 8 bases between. This CDR3 has 12 amino acids. Germline V gives CDR1 SEHNR, CDR2 FQNEAQ (reference sequence). CDR3 region: CASSIWNTEAFF. The CDR3 DNA reads as TGTGCCAGCTCAATATGGAACACTGAAGCTTTCTTT. The full variable domain, completed using reference TRBV7-9 and TRBJ1-1, is DTGVSQNPRHKITKRGQNVTFRCDPISEHNRLYWYRQTLGQGPEFLTYFQNEAQLEKSRLLSDRFSAERPKGSFSTLEIQRTEQGDSAMYLCASSIWNTEAFFGQGTRLTVV.

This clonotype came up many times. The rearrangement joins TRBV5-1 to TRBJ1-6; D might be TRBD1 (6 bases). CDR1 is SGHRS and CDR2 is YFSETQ in the germline V gene. The V and J ends lost 1 base and 8 bases respectively, with 16 bases between them. The length of the CDR3 is 16 residues. CDR3 amino acids: CASSLTGREGDSPLHF. For the CDR3, the DNA is TGCGCCAGCAGCTTGACCGGCCGAGAGGGGGATTCACCCCTCCACTTT.

A few counts support this clonotype. The rearrangement uses TRBV24-1 and TRBJ2-3; D perhaps matches TRBD1 (6 bases). The length of the CDR3 is 15 residues. Looked up from germline, CDR1 is KGHDR and CDR2 is SFDVKD. V dropped 4 bases and J dropped 4 bases, with 14 bases sitting between them. CDR3 DNA sequence: TGTGCCACCAGTGACCGTATTCCAGGGGCAGATACGCAGTATTTT. Its protein is CATSDRIPGADTQYF.

The rearrangement joins TRBV4-2 to TRBJ2-7; no reliable D call. V gave up 0 bases and J gave up 11 bases, with 14 bases separating them. The CDR3 runs to 13 residues. Per germline, CDR1 LGHNA and CDR2 YNFKEQ. Here the CDR3 DNA reads TGTGCCAGCAGCCAAGATCAAAACAGCGAAGAGTACTTC. It yields the protein CASSQDQNSEEYF.

This clonotype appeared many times. V is TRBV7-2 and J is TRBJ2-1; 11 nucleotides match TRBD2. This CDR3 has 17 amino acids. Germline values: CDR1 SGHTA, CDR2 FQGNSA. V gave up 6 bases and J gave up 1 base; unmatched junction bases: 8. CDR3 in amino acids: CASSWTSGPASYNEQFF. CDR3 coding DNA: TGTGCCAGCAGTTGGACTAGCGGGCCCGCTTCCTACAATGAGCAGTTCTTC.

The CDR3 DNA reads as TGTGCCAGCAGCTTGGGCTTGGGCAATCAGCCCCAGCATTTT. It translates to CASSLGLGNQPQHF. The chain is built from TRBV5-6 and TRBJ1-5; D is unresolved. The CDR3 length is 14 residues. V lost 0 bases to trimming and J lost 2 bases, with 6 bases between them. Germline values: CDR1 SGHDT, CDR2 YYEEEE.

This clonotype appeared many times. V and J are TRBV20-1 and TRBJ2-7; D tentatively reads TRBD1 or TRBD2 (5 bases each). Germline V gene data show CDR1 as DFQATT and CDR2 as SNEGSKA (reference sequence). Trimming removed 3 bases at V and 3 bases at J, with 18 bases between. CDR3 length: 15 residues. CDR3 in DNA: TGCAGTGCTAGTAACTTCCGGGGACCGAGCTACGAGCAGTACTTC. It is translated as CSASNFRGPSYEQYF.

This clonotype was seen more than once but under ten times. The genes are TRBV3-1 and TRBJ2-4; D is perhaps TRBD2 (5 bases). This CDR3 contains 20 residues. Germline CDR1 and CDR2: LGHDT and YNNKEL (reference sequence). V lost 1 base and J lost 0, with 22 bases in between. The DNA of the CDR3 is TGTGCCAGCAGCCAAGTCCATGCGGAGGTCGGCAGTATAGCCAAAAACATTCAGTACTTC. Its translation: CASSQVHAEVGSIAKNIQYF.

This clonotype occurred many times. The chain combines TRBV29-1 with TRBJ2-5, with no clear D. This CDR3 comprises 11 residues. The germline gives CDR1 SQVTM, CDR2 ANQGSEA. V was clipped by 4 bases and J by 2 bases, with 5 bases between them. Here the CDR3 DNA reads TGCAGCGTTGTCTTGCAAGAGACCCAGTACTTC. This translates into CSVVLQETQYF.

This clonotype has a handful of counts. Written as DNA, the CDR3 is TGTGCCTGGAGTGAGGGGGACAACAATCAGCCCCAGCATTTT. It yields the protein CAWSEGDNNQPQHF. The rearrangement links TRBV30 to TRBJ1-5; possibly TRBD1 for D (6 bases). V was cut by 1 base and J by 3 bases, with 10 bases left in between. Per the germline V gene, CDR1 is GTSNPN and CDR2 is SVGIG (reference sequence). The CDR3 has 14 residues.

The chain couples TRBV11-3 to TRBJ2-2; 12 nucleotides align to TRBD2. Germline V gene data show CDR1 as SGHNT and CDR2 as YENEEA. After removal of 5 bases from V and 4 bases from J, the junction contained 11 bases not matched to a gene. CDR3 size: 18 residues. The CDR3 sequence: CASSRRGGLAGSTGELFF. The CDR3 DNA reads as TGTGCCAGCAGCCGGAGAGGGGGACTAGCGGGTTCCACCGGGGAGCTGTTTTTT.

In this sample, this clonotype turned up a few times. V usage is TRBV12-3 or TRBV12-4 and J usage is TRBJ1-1, with 8 positions matching TRBD1. The CDR3 extends over 14 amino acids. Losses at the gene ends were 7 bases for V and 4 bases for J; bases not matched to a gene: 8. The CDR3 protein is CASTLGQDSTEAFF. The DNA for the CDR3 is TGTGCCAGCACCCTGGGACAGGACAGCACTGAAGCTTTCTTT.

This clonotype has only a few counts. The chain combines TRBV27 with TRBJ2-5; D is perhaps TRBD1 or TRBD2 (5 bases each). The length of the CDR3 is 18 residues. Germline lookup yields CDR1 MNHEY and CDR2 SMNVEV (reference sequence). V gave up 0 bases and J gave up 5 bases, with 22 bases separating them. The CDR3 sequence: CASSLSSAGALAGETQYF. The CDR3 DNA reads TGTGCCAGCAGTTTATCGTCAGCCGGGGCGCTCGCAGGGGAGACCCAGTACTTC.

Only a few counts were recorded for this clonotype. The chain has TRBV28 and TRBJ1-1; D is unclear. Germline values: CDR1 MDHEN, CDR2 SYDVKM. Trimming removed 6 bases at V and 0 bases at J, with 14 bases between. CDR3 length equals 15 residues. The CDR3 region is CASSRLGLLNTEAFF. For the CDR3, the DNA is TGTGCCAGCAGCCGTCTCGGACTTTTGAACACTGAAGCTTTCTTT. The full variable domain, completed using reference TRBV28 and TRBJ1-1, is DVKVTQSSRYLVKRTGEKVFLECVQDMDHENMFWYRQDPGLGLRLIYFSYDVKMKEKGDIPEGYSVSREKKERFSLILESASTNQTSMYLCASSRLGLLNTEAFFGQGTRLTVV.

A few counts support this clonotype. This chain links TRBV28 with TRBJ2-7; 8 bases are a match to TRBD2. This CDR3 comprises 14 residues. Trimming at V came to 6 bases and at J to 3 bases, leaving 7 bases not matched to a gene. Germline V gives CDR1 MDHEN, CDR2 SYDVKM. CDR3 residues: CASRDPGTSYEQYF. CDR3 in DNA: TGTGCCAGCAGGGATCCCGGGACTAGCTACGAGCAGTACTTC.